The source of this TCR beta chain is a study of blood T cells in healthy people across ages. A minimum of 6 micrograms of total RNA was extracted per sample. Sample-barcoded 5' priming and a J-beta primer mix drove a second PCR of roughly 7 to 11 cycles. Each CDR3 protein is one row after TCRdb ran MiXCR on the 5' RACE reads. The sample holds about 930,000 distinct CDR3 sequences, 25% to 35% seen once. The CDR3 runs 15 residues. The junction had 10 bases not matched to a gene; V was cut back by 5 bases and J by 10 bases. Germline CDR1 GTSNPN, CDR2 SVGIG (reference sequence). This clonotype was detected a few times. These data were likewise used in another study, on T cells of mothers and their children. From that paper: Related and unrelated pairs show similar thymic shaping of TCR recombination output. Mothers and children who were related shared slightly more overlap than unrelated pairs, but not significantly more.

The rearrangement links TRBV30 to TRBJ2-1; 14 bases align to TRBD2. Sequenced material: blood. The TCR originated in a woman in her 40s in good health. The CDR3 loop reads CAWFRLAGGPREQFF. CDR3 nucleotide sequence: TGTGCCTGGTTCCGACTAGCGGGGGGGCCAAGAGAGCAGTTCTTC.